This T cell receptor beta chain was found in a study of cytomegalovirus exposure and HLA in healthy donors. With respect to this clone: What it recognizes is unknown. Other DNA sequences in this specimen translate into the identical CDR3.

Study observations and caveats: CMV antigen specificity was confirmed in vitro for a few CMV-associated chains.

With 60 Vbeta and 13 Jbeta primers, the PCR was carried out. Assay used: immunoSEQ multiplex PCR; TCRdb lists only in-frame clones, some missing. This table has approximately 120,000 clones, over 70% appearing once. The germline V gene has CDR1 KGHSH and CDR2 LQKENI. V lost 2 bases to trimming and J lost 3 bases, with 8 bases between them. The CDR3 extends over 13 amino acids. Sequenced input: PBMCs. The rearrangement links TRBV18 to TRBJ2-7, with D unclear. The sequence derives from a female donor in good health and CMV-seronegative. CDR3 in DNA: TGTGCCAGCTCACCAGGAACAGACTACGAGCAGTACTTC. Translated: CASSPGTDYEQYF.